A selection of T cell receptor beta chains follows, all from one sample in a study of cytomegalovirus exposure and HLA in healthy donors. TCRdb's table, derived via immunoSEQ multiplex PCR, lists solely in-frame clones and lacks some. In the table there are around 94,000 clones, 85% to 95% of which are singletons. Sequencing was done on a sample of PBMCs. The origin of the receptors is a woman in her late teens or twenties in good health and CMV-seronegative. CDR3s include the opening cysteine and the closing phenylalanine or tryptophan. D genes are given only for firm matches. Clone size is not always given. Where it is, it says once, few, many or a class for expanded clones.

length,D,J,size,V,CDR3,DNA
18,TRBD2,TRBJ2-2,.,TRBV19,CASSIGLAGGLNTGELFF,TGTGCCAGTAGTATAGGGCTAGCGGGAGGGCTAAACACCGGGGAGCTGTTTTTT
14,TRBD1,TRBJ1-1,.,TRBV27,CASSFLGQGTEAFF,TGTGCCAGCAGTTTCTTGGGACAGGGCACTGAAGCTTTCTTT
18,TRBD2,TRBJ2-7,.,TRBV27,CASSPLGTSGASSYEQYF,TGTGCCAGCAGTCCCCTAGGGACTAGCGGGGCTAGCTCCTACGAGCAGTACTTC
15,TRBD2,TRBJ2-5,.,TRBV5-1,CASQPGTSASETQYF,TGCGCCAGCCAACCCGGGACTAGCGCCTCAGAGACCCAGTACTTC
12,.,TRBJ2-2,.,TRBV6-6,CASSYGNGELFF,TGTGCCAGCAGTTACGGCAACGGGGAGCTGTTTTTT
14,.,TRBJ2-7,.,TRBV13,CASSWNRDPYEQYF,TGTGCCAGCAGCTGGAACAGGGACCCCTACGAGCAGTACTTC
14,.,TRBJ2-5,.,TRBV29-1,CSVTADSEGETQYF,TGCAGCGTCACGGCGGACAGCGAGGGTGAGACCCAGTACTTC
15,.,TRBJ2-3,.,TRBV7-9,CASSLRDSLTDTQYF,TGTGCCAGCAGTCTACGGGACTCCCTCACAGATACGCAGTATTTT
12,.,TRBJ1-5,.,TRBV19,CASKWGDQPQHF,TGTGCCTCCAAATGGGGGGACCAGCCCCAGCATTTT
17,TRBD2,TRBJ2-2,few,TRBV10-3,CAISLTGTSGRTGELFF,TGTGCCATCAGTCTAACCGGGACTAGCGGGAGAACCGGGGAGCTGTTTTTT
15,.,TRBJ2-5,.,TRBV5-1,CASSLDGGNQETQYF,TGCGCCAGCAGCTTGGACGGGGGAAACCAAGAGACCCAGTACTTC
11,.,TRBJ2-1,.,TRBV5-1,CASSQANEQFF,TGCGCCAGCAGTCAGGCAAATGAGCAGTTCTTC
16,.,TRBJ2-3,.,TRBV27,CASRPLDNFSTDTQYF,TGTGCCAGCAGACCACTTGACAATTTTAGCACAGATACGCAGTATTTT
15,.,TRBJ2-7,.,TRBV9,CASSVGYSGPYEQYF,TGTGCCAGCAGCGTAGGGTACAGCGGACCGTACGAGCAGTACTTC
20,TRBD1,TRBJ2-4,once,TRBV5-1,CASSWPGQGAEGIAKNIQYF,TGCGCCAGCAGCTGGCCGGGACAGGGGGCGGAGGGGATAGCCAAAAACATTCAGTACTTC
13,TRBD1,TRBJ1-1,.,TRBV11-2,CASSRDRGTEAFF,TGTGCCAGCAGCAGGGACAGGGGGACTGAAGCTTTCTTT
15,TRBD2,TRBJ2-7,.,TRBV19,CASSGGGGPDYEQYF,TGTGCCAGCTCCGGTGGCGGGGGGCCTGACTACGAGCAGTACTTC
15,TRBD2,TRBJ2-7,once,TRBV6-1,CASTPGLAGAYEQYF,TGTGCCAGCACCCCGGGACTAGCGGGAGCTTACGAGCAGTACTTC
13,.,TRBJ1-5,.,TRBV7-9,CARYYRVHQPQHF,TGTGCCAGGTACTACAGGGTTCATCAGCCCCAGCATTTT
15,.,TRBJ2-7,.,TRBV5-1,CASSLGTGFEAEQYF,TGCGCCAGCAGCTTGGGAACAGGGTTTGAGGCCGAGCAGTACTTC
15,TRBD1,TRBJ1-4,.,TRBV6-1,CASSNTGGVNEKLFF,TGTGCCAGCAGTAACACAGGGGGCGTTAATGAAAAACTGTTTTTT
15,TRBD1,TRBJ1-1,.,TRBV6-5,CASSTQTGGVTEAFF,TGTGCCAGCAGTACACAGACAGGGGGCGTGACTGAAGCTTTCTTT
15,.,TRBJ1-5,.,TRBV4-1,CASSQDPGFRRPQHF,TGCGCCAGCAGCCAAGATCCGGGGTTCCGTCGGCCCCAGCATTTT
12,.,TRBJ2-1,once,TRBV7-2,CASSATGNEQFF,TGTGCCAGCAGCGCGACTGGCAATGAGCAGTTCTTC
13,.,TRBJ1-1,.,TRBV12-5,CASGPFPNTEAFF,TGTGCTAGTGGTCCCTTCCCCAACACTGAAGCTTTCTTT
14,TRBD1,TRBJ2-7,.,TRBV2,CASRETGTSYEQYF,TGTGCCAGCAGGGAGACAGGGACCTCCTACGAGCAGTACTTC
15,TRBD2,TRBJ2-5,.,TRBV25-1,CASSELAGAGETQYF,TGTGCCAGCAGTGAATTAGCGGGAGCGGGAGAGACCCAGTACTTC
13,TRBD1,TRBJ1-1,.,TRBV12-5,CASGQGEDTEAFF,TGTGCTAGTGGGCAGGGGGAGGACACTGAAGCTTTCTTT
13,.,TRBJ2-7,.,TRBV18,CASSLGTSYEQYF,TGTGCCAGCTCACTCGGGACATCCTACGAGCAGTACTTC
14,TRBD1,TRBJ1-2,.,TRBV7-2,CASSLVDRGSGYTF,TGTGCCAGCAGCTTAGTGGACAGGGGATCTGGCTACACCTTC
16,TRBD2,TRBJ2-5,.,TRBV5-1,CASSLAAGGPMETQYF,TGCGCCAGCAGCTTGGCAGCGGGGGGCCCTATGGAGACCCAGTACTTC